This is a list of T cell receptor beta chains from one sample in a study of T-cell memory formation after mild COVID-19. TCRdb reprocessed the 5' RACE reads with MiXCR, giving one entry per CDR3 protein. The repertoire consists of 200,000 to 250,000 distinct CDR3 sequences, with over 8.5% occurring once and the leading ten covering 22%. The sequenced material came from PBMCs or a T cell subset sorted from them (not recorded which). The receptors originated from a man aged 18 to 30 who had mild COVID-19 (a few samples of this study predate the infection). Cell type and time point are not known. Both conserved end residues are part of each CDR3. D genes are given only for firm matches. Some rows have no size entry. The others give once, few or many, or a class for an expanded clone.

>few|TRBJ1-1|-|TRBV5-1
TGCGCCAGCAGCATGACAGCAATGAACACTGAAGCTTTCTTT
CASSMTAMNTEAFF
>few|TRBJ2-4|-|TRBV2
TGTGCCAGCAGTGAAGCGTCGACCCAACGAAGGGACATTCAGTACTTC
CASSEASTQRRDIQYF
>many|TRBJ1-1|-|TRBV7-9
TGTGCCAGCAGCTTAGGGGTTCGGAACACTGAAGCTTTCTTT
CASSLGVRNTEAFF
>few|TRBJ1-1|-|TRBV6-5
TGTGCCAGCAGATTCAACACTGAAGCTTTCTTT
CASRFNTEAFF
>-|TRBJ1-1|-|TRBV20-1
TGCAGTGCTAGAGGAATGGGGCAGGGGAACACTGAAGCTTTCTTT
CSARGMGQGNTEAFF
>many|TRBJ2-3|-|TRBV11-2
TGTGCCAGCAGCTCCACAGATACGCAGTATTTT
CASSSTDTQYF
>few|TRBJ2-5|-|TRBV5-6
TGTGCCAGCAGCCACGCAGGGGTTACGGAGACCCAGTACTTC
CASSHAGVTETQYF
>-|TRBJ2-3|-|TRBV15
TGTGCCACCAGCAGAGTCACAGGTATATCAGATACGCAGTATTTT
CATSRVTGISDTQYF
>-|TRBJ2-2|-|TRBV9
TGTGCCAGCAGCCCAAATCCGTCCGGGGAGCTGTTTTTT
CASSPNPSGELFF
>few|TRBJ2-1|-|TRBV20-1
TGCAGTGCTCCGAGTGGGCTATACAATGAGCAGTTCTTC
CSAPSGLYNEQFF
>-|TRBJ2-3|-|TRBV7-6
TGTGCCAGCAGCTTACAGTCGGACGCCACAGATACGCAGTATTTT
CASSLQSDATDTQYF
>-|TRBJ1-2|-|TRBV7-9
TGTGCCAGCAGTAGGGGGGATGGCTACACCTTC
CASSRGDGYTF
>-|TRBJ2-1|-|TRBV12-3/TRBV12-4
TGTGCCAGCAGTTTAGCCGGGTATTATACCAATGAGCAGTTCTTC
CASSLAGYYTNEQFF
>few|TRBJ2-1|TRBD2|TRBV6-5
TGTGCCAGCAGTGCGGGGGTGGGGGAGCAGTTCTTC
CASSAGVGEQFF
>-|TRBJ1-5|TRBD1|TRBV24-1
TGTGCCACCAGTGCCGACAGGGAAGGGGGCAATCAGCCCCAGCATTTT
CATSADREGGNQPQHF
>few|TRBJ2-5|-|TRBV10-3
TGTGCCATCCGCTCCAGTCAGGGACGACAAGAGACCCAGTACTTC
CAIRSSQGRQETQYF
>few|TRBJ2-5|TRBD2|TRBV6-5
TGTGCCAGCAGCTCTACGGGGGGAGGTGGGACCCAGTACTTC
CASSSTGGGGTQYF